This TCR beta chain emerged from a study of patients and donors after allogeneic stem cell transplantation. TCRdb ran MiXCR on the RT-PCR reads and lists one entry per CDR3 protein. This sample has roughly 960,000 distinct CDR3 sequences, with more than 15% found just once. This CDR3 is built from 15 residues. Notes on this clonotype: The junction differs from germline at one of its ends, possibly a read error.

V usage is TRBV12-3 or TRBV12-4 and J usage is TRBJ1-5; TRBD1 agrees at 8 bases. This receptor was identified in a human donor who was either an allogeneic HSCT recipient or a stem cell or donor lymphocyte infusion donor (not recorded which). It is not recorded whose cells these are; they may come from a transplant donor. The sequenced sample consisted of blood, either unsorted or a sorted T cell fraction (not recorded which). The CDR3 region has the DNA TGTGCCGGCAGTTACAACTCCGGGACAGGTGGGCCCCAGCATTTT. The encoded protein is CAGSYNSGTGGPQHF.